A single sample is the source of the 29 T cell receptor beta chains below, sequenced in a study of post-analysis software for immune sequencing data. Study-level findings and limits: When patients were compared with controls, four or five TRBV segments were more frequent, TRBV5-6, TRBV5-1 and TRBV20-1 among them.

Carried by the TCR beta cDNA libraries were unique molecular identifiers. In TCRdb, the PCR reads were re-called with MiXCR into one record per CDR3 protein. This sample has under 900,000 distinct CDR3 sequences, with approximately 53% found just once. Their antigens are not known. The sequenced material came from blood. These receptors were obtained from a girl between 5 and 17 years old with multiple sclerosis.

There are a few counts of this clonotype. The chain recombines TRBV5-1 with TRBJ2-7, with 9 bases aligning to TRBD1. This CDR3 spans 16 amino acids. V gave up 3 bases and J gave up 5 bases; unmatched junction bases: 12. Germline loops: CDR1 SGHRS, CDR2 YFSETQ. The CDR3: CASSWGPGQGKDEQYF. CDR3 DNA sequence: TGCGCCAGCAGCTGGGGGCCTGGACAGGGGAAGGACGAGCAGTACTTC.

The chain joins TRBV27 to TRBJ2-7; the match to TRBD2 covers 7 bases. The length of the CDR3 is 15 residues. J was trimmed by 6 bases and V by 2 bases; bases with no gene match: 10. Germline CDR1 reads MNHEY; CDR2 reads SMNVEV (reference sequence). The CDR3 DNA reads as TGTGCCAGCAGTTTACAGGCGGGAGCAATGTTCGAGCAGTACTTC. Its protein product is CASSLQAGAMFEQYF.

In nucleotides, the CDR3 is TGTGCCAGCAGCCCAACCCCGGGGGCTGGGTATGGCTACACCTTC. Protein product: CASSPTPGAGYGYTF. The V and J genes are TRBV9 and TRBJ1-2, with a weak D call TRBD1 (6 bases). The CDR3 extends over 15 amino acids. CDR1 and CDR2 (germline): SGDLS, YYNGEE. The V and J ends lost 4 bases and 5 bases respectively, with 18 bases between them.

The V gene is TRBV12-3 or TRBV12-4, the J gene TRBJ1-5; D remains ambiguous. The CDR3 is 15 residues long. The V gene lost 1 base and the J gene lost 4 bases, with 11 bases spanning the gap. The CDR3 nucleotides are TGTGCCAGCAGTTTAGTGGCAGGAGTTAATCAGCCCCAGCATTTT. This encodes CASSLVAGVNQPQHF.

The V call is TRBV7-9, the J call TRBJ2-1; D ambiguous. V lost 1 base and J 0 bases, leaving 10 bases between the germline ends. Germline V gives CDR1 SEHNR, CDR2 FQNEAQ (reference sequence). This CDR3 has 16 residues. The CDR3 DNA sequence: TGTGCCAGCAGCTTAGGGGCAGGAAGCTCCTACAATGAGCAGTTCTTC. Translating it yields CASSLGAGSSYNEQFF.

The chain combines TRBV5-1 with TRBJ2-1; D may match TRBD1 or TRBD2 (5 bases each). The CDR3 loop spans 16 amino acids. Germline V lookup: CDR1 SGHRS, CDR2 YFSETQ. V was cut by 0 bases and J by 2 bases, with 12 bases left in between. CDR3 sequence (DNA): TGCGCCAGCAGCTTGGCGGGGCTGGATACCTACAATGAGCAGTTCTTC. It specifies CASSLAGLDTYNEQFF.

V is TRBV7-9 and J is TRBJ2-1, with a weak D call TRBD2 (5 bases). The germline gives CDR1 SEHNR, CDR2 FQNEAQ (reference sequence). This CDR3 is built from 14 residues. The ends were cut back, 6 bases at V and 6 bases at J, with 15 bases in the middle. The CDR3 sequence is CASRFPAGTNEQFF. CDR3 DNA sequence: TGTGCCAGCAGGTTCCCGGCGGGCACCAATGAGCAGTTCTTC.

The chain links TRBV7-9 to TRBJ2-1, with D tentatively TRBD2 (6 bases). From germline, CDR1 is SEHNR and CDR2 FQNEAQ (reference sequence). The CDR3 loop spans 15 amino acids. V gave up 4 bases and J gave up 1 base, with 11 bases separating them. CDR3 protein: CASSSDGGSYNEQFF. The CDR3 DNA reads as TGTGCCAGCAGCTCCGACGGAGGGTCCTACAATGAGCAGTTCTTC. The full variable domain, completed using reference TRBV7-9 and TRBJ2-1, is DTGVSQNPRHKITKRGQNVTFRCDPISEHNRLYWYRQTLGQGPEFLTYFQNEAQLEKSRLLSDRFSAERPKGSFSTLEIQRTEQGDSAMYLCASSSDGGSYNEQFFGPGTRLTVL.

The chain is built from TRBV11-1 and TRBJ2-4; D gene unclear. The J call may be in error: the DNA end matches TRBJ2-7 better. Looked up from germline, CDR1 is SGHAT and CDR2 is FQDESV (reference sequence). The CDR3 has 15 residues. The CDR3 loop is CASSSNSLGSGEQYF. The CDR3, as DNA: TGTGCCAGCAGCTCCAACAGTCTAGGGTCAGGCGAGCAGTACTTC.

V gene TRBV6-6 combines with J gene TRBJ2-7; D is uncertain. CDR1 and CDR2 from the germline V gene are MNHNY and SVGAGI (reference sequence). The CDR3 contains 11 residues. V lost 8 bases and J 6 bases, leaving 11 bases between the germline ends. This chain's CDR3 is CASLGVLEQYF. Written as DNA, the CDR3 is TGTGCCAGCCTTGGGGTTCTCGAGCAGTACTTC.

This clonotype was detected a few times. J is TRBJ2-7 and V is TRBV29-1; D is unclear. This CDR3 is built from 11 residues. CDR1 and CDR2 from the germline V gene are SQVTM and ANQGSEA. Trimming took off 6 bases at V and 0 bases at J, with 6 bases between the two ends. The CDR3 here is CSVRVSYEQYF. The CDR3 nucleotides read TGCAGCGTCCGGGTCTCCTACGAGCAGTACTTC.

The chain links TRBV6-6 to TRBJ1-1; tentative D call: TRBD1 (5 bases). The germline gives CDR1 MNHNY, CDR2 SVGAGI (reference sequence). CDR3 length: 13 residues. Trimming shortened V by 7 bases and J by 7 bases, and 16 bases separated the two germline ends. The CDR3 DNA sequence: TGTGCCAGCACCCTGGACAATACATTTGAAGCTTTCTTT. This gives the protein CASTLDNTFEAFF.

There are a few counts of this clonotype. The V and J genes are TRBV12-3 or TRBV12-4 and TRBJ2-5; D might be TRBD2 (5 bases). This CDR3 contains 14 residues. V was cut by 6 bases and J by 5 bases, with 16 bases left in between. The CDR3 here is CASSSGSAWETQYF. In nucleotides, the CDR3 is TGTGCCAGCAGCTCGGGGTCGGCCTGGGAGACCCAGTACTTC.

This clonotype was seen once. The V and J genes are TRBV7-9 and TRBJ1-6, with D possibly being TRBD1 (6 bases). The CDR3 is made up of 15 amino acids. Germline CDR1 is SEHNR and CDR2 is FQNEAQ (reference sequence). V shed 7 bases and J shed 8 bases, with 18 bases lying between them. The CDR3 here is CASTRWGAADSPLHF. As DNA, the CDR3 is TGTGCCAGCACCCGGTGGGGGGCTGCAGATTCACCCCTCCACTTT.

This chain connects TRBV12-3 or TRBV12-4 to TRBJ2-7; D unresolved. The length of the CDR3 is 14 residues. Trimming stripped 2 bases from V and 0 bases from J, with 8 bases between. The CDR3 loop reads CASSLREFSYEQYF. The DNA for the CDR3 is TGTGCCAGCAGTTTAAGGGAATTCTCCTACGAGCAGTACTTC.

In its sample, this clonotype was seen a few times. The chain is built from TRBV11-2 and TRBJ2-7; TRBD1 agrees at 7 bases. The CDR3 contains 14 residues. CDR1 is SGHAT, CDR2 FQNNGV, per germline. Trimming cost V 5 bases and J 4 bases; bases outside gene matches: 8. The DNA of the CDR3 is TGTGCCAGCAGCACGAGACAGGGAAAATACGAGCAGTACTTC. Translating gives CASSTRQGKYEQYF.

V is TRBV27 and J is TRBJ2-4; TRBD1 agrees at 11 bases. The end of the DNA fits TRBJ2-7 better, so the J call may be wrong. This CDR3 is built from 15 residues. Germline V gene lookup returns CDR1 MNHEY and CDR2 SMNVEV (reference sequence). DNA of the CDR3: TGTGCCAGCAGAAATGGACAGGGGGCTACCTACGAGCAGTACTTC. Translated, it gives CASRNGQGATYEQYF.

V and J are TRBV7-3 and TRBJ2-3; unclear D gene. This CDR3 contains 15 residues. Germline lookup yields CDR1 SGHTA and CDR2 FQGTGA. Trimming took off 1 base at V and 4 bases at J, with 12 bases between the two ends. The CDR3 region is CASSLIGVGSDTQYF. Written as DNA, the CDR3 is TGTGCCAGCAGCTTAATTGGGGTTGGGTCAGATACGCAGTATTTT.

The chain carries TRBV29-1 and TRBJ2-1; possible D gene TRBD2, 6 bases. CDR1 and CDR2 from the germline V gene are SQVTM and ANQGSEA. V shed 7 bases and J shed 8 bases, with 21 bases lying between them. The CDR3 has 14 amino acids. CDR3: CSAWRPVGGDEQFF. The CDR3 bases are TGCAGCGCTTGGAGACCGGTGGGGGGTGATGAGCAGTTCTTC.

This clonotype came up a few times. The chain combines TRBV5-1 with TRBJ1-1; D uncertain. CDR1 and CDR2 from the germline V gene are SGHRS and YFSETQ. V was cut by 0 bases and J by 1 base, with 4 bases left in between. This CDR3 comprises 13 residues. The CDR3 nucleotides read TGCGCCAGCAGCTTGGATCCGAACACTGAAGCTTTCTTT. It translates to CASSLDPNTEAFF.

The CDR3: CASSPQRGGYETQYF. CDR3 DNA: TGTGCCAGCAGCCCACAGAGGGGGGGATACGAGACCCAGTACTTC. The chain has TRBV7-3 and TRBJ2-5, with D perhaps TRBD2 (7 bases). Per the germline V gene, CDR1 is SGHTA and CDR2 is FQGTGA. V shed 5 bases and J shed 5 bases, with 18 bases lying between them. This CDR3 comprises 15 residues. Supplemented by reference TRBV7-3 and TRBJ2-5, the full variable domain reads GAGVSQTPSNKVTEKGKYVELRCDPISGHTALYWYRQSLGQGPEFLIYFQGTGAADDSGLPNDRFFAVRPEGSVSTLKIQRTERGDSAVYLCASSPQRGGYETQYFGPGTRLLVL.

The chain couples TRBV7-9 to TRBJ2-3; D is tentatively TRBD1 or TRBD2 (5 bases each). The germline V gene encodes CDR1 SEHNR and CDR2 FQNEAQ (reference sequence). Trimming stripped 7 bases from V and 2 bases from J, with 16 bases between. This CDR3 spans 15 amino acids. In nucleotides, the CDR3 is TGTGCCAGCAACCGAAACCGGGACGTCACAGATACGCAGTATTTT. Its translation is CASNRNRDVTDTQYF.

Comments on this clonotype: One base away lies a much larger clone, so this may be a sequencing read error. The chain employs TRBV20-1 and TRBJ2-1, with 8 nucleotides matching TRBD2. J lost 0 bases, V lost 6 bases, and 4 bases had no gene match. Germline V gives CDR1 DFQATT, CDR2 SNEGSKA (reference sequence). The CDR3 is made up of 14 amino acids. The CDR3 nucleotides are TGCAGTGCGACCCGGGAGGGCTCCTACAATGAGCAGTTCTTC. This encodes CSATREGSYNEQFF.

The chain joins TRBV14 to TRBJ2-7; D perhaps matches TRBD2 (5 bases). V lost 4 bases, J lost 0 bases, and 19 bases lay in between. Germline V gives CDR1 SGHDN, CDR2 FVKESK. This CDR3 contains 17 residues. The CDR3 is CASSPRRGRGSSYEQYF. CDR3 DNA: TGTGCCAGCAGCCCCCGAAGAGGGAGAGGGAGCTCCTACGAGCAGTACTTC.

The sample holds a few counts of this clonotype. The chain carries TRBV20-1 and TRBJ2-5; D may be TRBD1 (6 bases). V was pared by 5 bases and J by 0 bases, with 13 bases between. The CDR3 runs 14 residues. From germline, CDR1 is DFQATT and CDR2 SNEGSKA (reference sequence). The CDR3 region has the DNA TGCAGTGCTCAGGACAGAAAGTACCAAGAGACCCAGTACTTC. Encoded protein: CSAQDRKYQETQYF.

Only a few counts were recorded for this clonotype. V usage is TRBV29-1 and J usage is TRBJ1-5; 10 bases line up with TRBD1. Trimming at V came to 6 bases and at J to 6 bases, leaving 5 bases not matched to a gene. The CDR3 covers 13 residues. Germline loops: CDR1 SQVTM, CDR2 ANQGSEA. The CDR3 spells CSVRDRGGQPQHF. The CDR3 DNA reads as TGCAGCGTCCGGGACAGGGGAGGTCAGCCCCAGCATTTT.

The chain links TRBV6-5 to TRBJ2-5; 10 nucleotides match TRBD1. The J call may be faulty, since TRBJ2-7 better matches the DNA end. Germline CDR1 reads MNHEY; CDR2 reads SVGAGI. CDR3 length: 15 residues. CDR3 sequence reads: CASSIGTGERDEQYF. CDR3 DNA: TGTGCCAGCAGTATCGGGACAGGGGAACGAGACGAGCAGTACTTC.

The chain carries TRBV20-1 and TRBJ1-2; 8 bases agree with TRBD1. Per germline, CDR1 DFQATT and CDR2 SNEGSKA (reference sequence). This CDR3 has 14 amino acids. The ends lost 0 bases at V and 8 bases at J; junction bases unmatched: 8. In DNA form, the CDR3 reads TGCAGTGCTAGAGATCTCCAGGGGGCGAAGGGCTACACCTTC. Encoded protein: CSARDLQGAKGYTF.

The table lists this clonotype with a count of one. This chain's CDR3 is CASSQETSGRGSSYEQYF. The CDR3 coding sequence is TGTGCCAGCAGCCAAGAGACTAGCGGGAGGGGAAGCTCCTACGAGCAGTACTTC. The chain is built from TRBV3-1 and TRBJ2-7, with 14 bases lining up with TRBD2. This CDR3 comprises 18 residues. CDR1 and CDR2 from the germline V gene are LGHDT and YNNKEL (reference sequence). The V gene end was trimmed by 0 bases and the J gene end by 0 bases; junction bases not matched to a gene: 4.